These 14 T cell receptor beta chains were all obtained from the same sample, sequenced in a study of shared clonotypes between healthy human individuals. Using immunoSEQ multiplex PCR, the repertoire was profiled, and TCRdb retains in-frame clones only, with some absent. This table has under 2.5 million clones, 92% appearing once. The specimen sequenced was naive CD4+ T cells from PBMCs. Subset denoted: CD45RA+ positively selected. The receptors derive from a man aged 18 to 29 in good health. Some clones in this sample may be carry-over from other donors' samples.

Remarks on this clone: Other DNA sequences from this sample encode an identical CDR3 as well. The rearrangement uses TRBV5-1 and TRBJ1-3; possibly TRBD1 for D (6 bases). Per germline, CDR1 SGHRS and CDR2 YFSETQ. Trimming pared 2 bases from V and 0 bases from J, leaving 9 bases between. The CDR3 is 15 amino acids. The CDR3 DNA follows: TGCGCCAGCAGCTTCGGGACACCCTCTGGAAACACCATATATTTT. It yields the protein CASSFGTPSGNTIYF.

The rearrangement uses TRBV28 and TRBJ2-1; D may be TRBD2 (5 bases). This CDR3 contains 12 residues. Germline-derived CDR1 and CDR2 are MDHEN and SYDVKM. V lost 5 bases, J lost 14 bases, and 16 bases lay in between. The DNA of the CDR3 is TGTGCCAGCAGTATAGCGCCAAAAGTGGAGTTCTTC. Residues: CASSIAPKVEFF.

The CDR3 sequence: CASSPEGRTNTYEQYF. The DNA for the CDR3 is TGCGCCAGCAGCCCCGAAGGGAGGACCAACACCTACGAGCAGTACTTC. The chain employs TRBV4-3 and TRBJ2-7; D perhaps matches TRBD2 (6 bases). The V end was cut by 4 bases, the J end by 2 bases, with 18 bases between. This CDR3 spans 16 amino acids. Germline V gene lookup returns CDR1 LGHNA and CDR2 YSLEER.

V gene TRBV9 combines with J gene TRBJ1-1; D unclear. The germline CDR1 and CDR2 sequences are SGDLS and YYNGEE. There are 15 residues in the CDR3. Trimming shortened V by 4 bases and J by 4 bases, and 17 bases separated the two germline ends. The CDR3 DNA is TGTGCCAGCAGCCCTCCCGGACGGGGTAGCACTGAAGCTTTCTTT. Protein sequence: CASSPPGRGSTEAFF.

The CDR3, as DNA: TGCGCCAGCAGCCAAGATCGGTGGGATGGCTACACCTTC. This encodes CASSQDRWDGYTF. The chain joins TRBV4-1 to TRBJ1-2; D is undetermined. The V gene lost 0 bases and the J gene lost 6 bases, with 8 bases spanning the gap. CDR1 MGHRA and CDR2 YSYEKL come from the germline V gene. The CDR3 extends over 13 amino acids.

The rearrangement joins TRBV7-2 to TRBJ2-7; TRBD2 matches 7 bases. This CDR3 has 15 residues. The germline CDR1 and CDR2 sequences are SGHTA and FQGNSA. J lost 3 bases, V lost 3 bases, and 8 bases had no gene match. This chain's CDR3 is CASSFSGTNLYEQYF. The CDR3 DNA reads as TGTGCCAGCAGCTTCTCCGGGACTAACCTCTACGAGCAGTACTTC.

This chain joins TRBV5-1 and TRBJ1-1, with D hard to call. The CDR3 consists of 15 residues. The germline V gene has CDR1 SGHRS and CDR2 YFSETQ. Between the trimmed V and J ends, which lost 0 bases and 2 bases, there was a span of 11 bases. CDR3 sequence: CASSLVAAFNTEAFF. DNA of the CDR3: TGCGCCAGCAGCTTGGTCGCAGCTTTCAACACTGAAGCTTTCTTT.

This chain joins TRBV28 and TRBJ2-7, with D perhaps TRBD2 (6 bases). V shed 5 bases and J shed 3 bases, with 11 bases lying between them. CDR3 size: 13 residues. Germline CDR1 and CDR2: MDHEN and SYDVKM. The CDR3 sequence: CASSRGMSYEQYF. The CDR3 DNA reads TGTGCCAGCAGTCGGGGGATGAGCTACGAGCAGTACTTC. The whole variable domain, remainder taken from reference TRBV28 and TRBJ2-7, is DVKVTQSSRYLVKRTGEKVFLECVQDMDHENMFWYRQDPGLGLRLIYFSYDVKMKEKGDIPEGYSVSREKKERFSLILESASTNQTSMYLCASSRGMSYEQYFGPGTRLTVT.

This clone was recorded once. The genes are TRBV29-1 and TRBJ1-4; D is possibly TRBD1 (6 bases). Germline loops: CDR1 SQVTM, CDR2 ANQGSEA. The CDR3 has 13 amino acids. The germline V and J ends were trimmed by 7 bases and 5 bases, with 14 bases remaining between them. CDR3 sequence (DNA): TGCAGCGCTGAGGACAGTCGAAATGAAAAACTGTTTTTT. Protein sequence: CSAEDSRNEKLFF. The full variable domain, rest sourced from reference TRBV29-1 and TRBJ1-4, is SAVISQKPSRDICQRGTSLTIQCQVDSQVTMMFWYRQQPGQSLTLIATANQGSEATYESGFVIDKFPISRPNLTFSTLTVSNMSPEDSSIYLCSAEDSRNEKLFFGSGTQLSVL.

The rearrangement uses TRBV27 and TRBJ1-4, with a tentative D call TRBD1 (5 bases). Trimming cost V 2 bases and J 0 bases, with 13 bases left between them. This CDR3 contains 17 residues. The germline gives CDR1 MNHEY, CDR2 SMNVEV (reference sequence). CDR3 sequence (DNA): TGTGCCAGCAGTTTACGGGCCAGGGCAGCAACTAATGAAAAACTGTTTTTT. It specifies CASSLRARAATNEKLFF.

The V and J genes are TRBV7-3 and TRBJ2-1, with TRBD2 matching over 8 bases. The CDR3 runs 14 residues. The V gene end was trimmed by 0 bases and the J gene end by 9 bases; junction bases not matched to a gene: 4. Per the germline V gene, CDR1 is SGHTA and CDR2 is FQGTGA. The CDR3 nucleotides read TGTGCCAGCAGCTTAACTAGCGGGATTGGTGAGCAGTTCTTC. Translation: CASSLTSGIGEQFF. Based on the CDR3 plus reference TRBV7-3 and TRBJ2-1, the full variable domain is GAGVSQTPSNKVTEKGKYVELRCDPISGHTALYWYRQSLGQGPEFLIYFQGTGAADDSGLPNDRFFAVRPEGSVSTLKIQRTERGDSAVYLCASSLTSGIGEQFFGPGTRLTVL.

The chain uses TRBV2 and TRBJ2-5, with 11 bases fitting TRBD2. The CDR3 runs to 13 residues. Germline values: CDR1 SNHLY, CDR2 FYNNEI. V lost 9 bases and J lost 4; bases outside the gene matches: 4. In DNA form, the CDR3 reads TGTGCCAGTAGCGGGAGGGCCTTAGAGACCCAGTACTTC. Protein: CASSGRALETQYF. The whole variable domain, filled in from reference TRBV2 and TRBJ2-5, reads EPEVTQTPSHQVTQMGQEVILRCVPISNHLYFYWYRQILGQKVEFLVSFYNNEISEKSEIFDDQFSVERPDGSNFTLKIRSTKLEDSAMYFCASSGRALETQYFGPGTRLLVL.

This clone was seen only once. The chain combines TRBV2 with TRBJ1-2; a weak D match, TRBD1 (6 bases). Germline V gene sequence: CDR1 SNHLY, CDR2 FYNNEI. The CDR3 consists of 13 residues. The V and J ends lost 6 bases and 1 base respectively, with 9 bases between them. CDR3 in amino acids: CASRAGVNYGYTF. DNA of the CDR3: TGTGCCAGCAGGGCAGGGGTTAACTATGGCTACACCTTC.

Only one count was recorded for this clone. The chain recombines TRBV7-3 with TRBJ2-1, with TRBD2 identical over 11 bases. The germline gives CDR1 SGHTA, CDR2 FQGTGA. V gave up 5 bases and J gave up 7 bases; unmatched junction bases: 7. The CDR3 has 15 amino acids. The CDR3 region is CASSLRLAGQNEQFF. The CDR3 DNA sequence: TGTGCCAGCAGCCTCCGACTAGCGGGACAAAATGAGCAGTTCTTC. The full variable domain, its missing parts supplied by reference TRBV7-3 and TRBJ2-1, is GAGVSQTPSNKVTEKGKYVELRCDPISGHTALYWYRQSLGQGPEFLIYFQGTGAADDSGLPNDRFFAVRPEGSVSTLKIQRTERGDSAVYLCASSLRLAGQNEQFFGPGTRLTVL.